This passage covers 29 T cell receptor beta chains from one sample sequenced in a study of T-cell memory formation after mild COVID-19. TCRdb itself ran the 5' RACE reads through MiXCR, one entry per CDR3 protein. Here the sample spans about 160,000 distinct CDR3 sequences, roughly 31% being singletons. Sequencing was done on a sample of PBMCs or a T cell subset sorted from them (not recorded which). The receptors were gathered from an adult woman who had mild COVID-19 (a few samples of this study predate the infection). Cell type and time point are not known.

This chain connects TRBV11-2 to TRBJ1-6; D unresolved. CDR1 is SGHAT, CDR2 FQNNGV, per germline. V gave up 5 bases and J gave up 7 bases, with 9 bases separating them. The CDR3 sequence is 13 residues long. This CDR3 reads CASSLTSNSPLHF. As DNA, the CDR3 is TGTGCCAGCAGCCTTACCTCCAATTCACCCCTCCACTTT. Using reference TRBV11-2 and TRBJ1-6 for the parts outside the CDR3, the full variable domain is EAGVAQSPRYKIIEKRQSVAFWCNPISGHATLYWYQQILGQGPKLLIQFQNNGVVDDSQLPKDRFSAERLKGVDSTLKIQPAKLEDSAVYLCASSLTSNSPLHFGNGTRLTVT.

V usage is TRBV12-5 and J usage is TRBJ1-1; perhaps TRBD1 as D (6 bases). The CDR3 is 14 residues long. V shed 5 bases and J shed 7 bases, with 17 bases lying between them. Germline values: CDR1 LGHNT, CDR2 FRNRAP. As DNA, the CDR3 is TGTGCTAGTGGTGGGGTCAGTCAGGGGTATGAAGCTTTCTTT. Amino acid sequence: CASGGVSQGYEAFF.

The chain couples TRBV12-3 or TRBV12-4 to TRBJ2-7; D is undetermined. The CDR3 loop spans 13 amino acids. The germline V and J ends were trimmed by 2 bases and 4 bases, with 9 bases remaining between them. The CDR3 here is CASSLNRRYEQYF. CDR3 sequence (DNA): TGTGCCAGCAGTTTAAACCGAAGATACGAGCAGTACTTC.

This clonotype was detected a few times. This chain links TRBV7-2 with TRBJ2-3, with TRBD2 matching over 9 bases. Germline V gene data show CDR1 as SGHTA and CDR2 as FQGNSA. V lost 5 bases, J lost 3 bases, and 12 bases stayed unmatched. This CDR3 is 17 amino acids long. In nucleotides, the CDR3 is TGTGCCAGCAGCCCCGGTGCGGGAGGGCCCTCGACAGATACGCAGTATTTT. It encodes CASSPGAGGPSTDTQYF.

The chain links TRBV12-3 or TRBV12-4 to TRBJ1-2; D remains ambiguous. V lost 5 bases to trimming and J lost 8 bases, with 24 bases between them. This CDR3 has 16 amino acids. The DNA for the CDR3 is TGTGCCAGCAGTAGCTCCCATGACACCTCTCTGGGAGGCTACACCTTC. Protein sequence: CASSSSHDTSLGGYTF.

Only a few counts were recorded for this clonotype. The chain employs TRBV5-6 and TRBJ2-6; D call uncertain. The CDR3 contains 15 residues. Per germline, CDR1 SGHDT and CDR2 YYEEEE. V lost 0 bases and J lost 2, with 6 bases in between. CDR3 nucleotide sequence: TGTGCCAGCAGCTTGGCCGGGCCTGGGGCCAACGTCCTGACTTTC. This codes for CASSLAGPGANVLTF.

This clonotype was seen a few times. The CDR3 nucleotides are TGTGCCAGCAGTGAAGCGCTCCGTCCGAATCACAGGGGGACTGAAGCTTTCTTT. Translated, it gives CASSEALRPNHRGTEAFF. The chain employs TRBV2 and TRBJ1-1, with TRBD1 identical over 8 bases. Germline loops: CDR1 SNHLY, CDR2 FYNNEI. After removal of 0 bases from V and 5 bases from J, the junction contained 14 bases not matched to a gene. CDR3 size: 18 residues.

This clonotype was detected a few times. The rearrangement links TRBV5-1 to TRBJ2-1, with D tentatively TRBD2 (6 bases). V lost 0 bases and J lost 8, with 18 bases in between. This CDR3 contains 16 residues. The germline gives CDR1 SGHRS, CDR2 YFSETQ. The CDR3 region has the DNA TGCGCCAGCAGCTTGGGGCCTCAGGAGGGCTGGGATGAGCAGTTCTTC. It translates to CASSLGPQEGWDEQFF.

This chain joins TRBV3-1 and TRBJ1-6, with TRBD1 matching 8 bases. The CDR3 consists of 15 residues. V gave up 2 bases and J gave up 6 bases; unmatched junction bases: 3. Looked up from germline, CDR1 is LGHDT and CDR2 is YNNKEL (reference sequence). The CDR3 coding sequence is TGTGCCAGCAGCCAAAGACAGGGGAGTAATTCACCCCTCCACTTT. As protein: CASSQRQGSNSPLHF.

The J gene is TRBJ2-3, the V gene TRBV5-1; 10 bases fit TRBD2. The CDR3 spans 16 residues. V shed 4 bases and J 1 base; nucleotides not matched to a gene: 6. Germline CDR1 reads SGHRS; CDR2 reads YFSETQ. The CDR3: CASSLPGTSGTDTQYF. The CDR3 nucleotides read TGCGCCAGCAGCCTACCCGGGACTAGCGGCACAGATACGCAGTATTTT.

The genes are TRBV4-1 and TRBJ2-3; D uncertain. Germline CDR1 reads MGHRA; CDR2 reads YSYEKL. Between the trimmed V and J ends, which lost 1 base and 1 base, there was a span of 12 bases. The CDR3 runs to 16 residues. CDR3 nucleotide sequence: TGCGCCAGCAGCCAAGGTCCCACGCGCCGCACAGATACGCAGTATTTT. It yields the protein CASSQGPTRRTDTQYF.

Turning to this clonotype: It is likely a read error, because the conserved phenylalanine at the end of the CDR3 is missing. No DNA is shown, since the ends of the CDR3 on it are uncertain; the CDR3 is the one TCRdb lists. V gene TRBV11-2 combines with J gene TRBJ2-1; the tabulated D call, TRBD2, remains unverified against the DNA. The CDR3 contains 13 residues when both ends are counted. Germline V lookup: CDR1 SGHAT, CDR2 FQNNGV. This CDR3 is CASSLEDAGLLQV.

This clonotype was recorded a few times. The chain carries TRBV29-1 and TRBJ1-1, with a tentative D call TRBD1 (5 bases). Between the trimmed V and J ends, which lost 6 bases and 1 base, there was a span of 15 bases. The CDR3 contains 14 residues. Germline V lookup: CDR1 SQVTM, CDR2 ANQGSEA. The CDR3 protein is CSVTILGANTEAFF. The CDR3, as DNA: TGCAGCGTCACGATCCTAGGGGCGAACACTGAAGCTTTCTTT.

J is TRBJ1-5 and V is TRBV12-3 or TRBV12-4, with TRBD1 as a possible D gene (5 bases). Trimming pared 6 bases from V and 7 bases from J, leaving 16 bases between. CDR3 length: 14 residues. The CDR3 bases are TGTGCCAGCAGCCGCGGGGGTGCCGGCCAGCCCCAGCATTTT. Translated: CASSRGGAGQPQHF.

The rearrangement joins TRBV6-1 to TRBJ2-2; TRBD2 aligns across 9 bases. The CDR3 spans 15 residues. V lost 3 bases, J lost 7 bases, and 6 bases stayed unmatched. CDR1 and CDR2 (germline): MNHNS, SASEGT. The CDR3 coding sequence is TGTGCCAGCAGTGACCTAGCGGGGATGGTCGGGGAGCTGTTTTTT. Translation gives CASSDLAGMVGELFF.

V is TRBV5-1 and J is TRBJ2-3; 9 bases line up with TRBD1. This CDR3 spans 14 amino acids. Per the germline V gene, CDR1 is SGHRS and CDR2 is YFSETQ. After removal of 8 bases from V and 1 base from J, the junction contained 5 bases not matched to a gene. CDR3 sequence (DNA): TGCGCCAGTGGGACAGGGATAGGCACAGATACGCAGTATTTT. Amino acid sequence: CASGTGIGTDTQYF.

This clonotype showed up just a few times. The rearrangement joins TRBV23-1 to TRBJ2-2, with D possibly TRBD2 on 5 matching bases. TRBV23-1 is given ORF status, its function remaining uncertain. This CDR3 is 14 amino acids long. The V gene lost 6 bases and the J gene lost 1 base, with 9 bases spanning the gap. The CDR3 DNA reads as TGCGCCAGCAGCCGACGGGGGAACACCGGGGAGCTGTTTTTT. Its translation: CASSRRGNTGELFF.

The J gene is TRBJ2-3, the V gene TRBV20-1; 12 bases are a match to TRBD1. The CDR3 is 14 residues long. Trimming cost V 6 bases and J 5 bases; bases outside gene matches: 6. CDR1 and CDR2 (germline): DFQATT, SNEGSKA (reference sequence). This CDR3 reads CSARDRGRGDTQYF. The CDR3 DNA follows: TGCAGTGCCCGGGACAGGGGGCGAGGAGATACGCAGTATTTT.

The chain couples TRBV19 to TRBJ2-3; 10 nucleotides match TRBD2. Germline trimming cut 6 bases from V and 2 bases from J; bases unmatched to any gene: 8. This CDR3 comprises 16 residues. Per the germline V gene, CDR1 is LNHDA and CDR2 is SQIVND (reference sequence). CDR3 DNA sequence: TGTGCCAGTAGCCCGGGACTAGCGACGATCACAGATACGCAGTATTTT. Its translation: CASSPGLATITDTQYF.

The chain is built from TRBV4-3 and TRBJ2-7; weak D call: TRBD2 (5 bases). Germline lookup yields CDR1 LGHNA and CDR2 YSLEER. CDR3 length equals 15 residues. V was cut by 1 base and J by 2 bases, with 12 bases left in between. In nucleotides, the CDR3 is TGCGCCAGCAGCCAAGTAAGAGGGATTACCTACGAGCAGTACTTC. It codes for CASSQVRGITYEQYF.

The chain links TRBV15 to TRBJ1-1; the D is unclear. Trimming removed 5 bases at V and 0 bases at J, with 7 bases between. Germline V gives CDR1 LNHNV, CDR2 YYDKDF (reference sequence). This CDR3 is built from 13 residues. The CDR3 region has the DNA TGTGCCACCAGCCTGGTTATGAACACTGAAGCTTTCTTT. This codes for CATSLVMNTEAFF.

The chain couples TRBV5-1 to TRBJ1-4, with D maybe TRBD1 (5 bases). Trimming left V 0 bases short and J 0 bases short, with 6 bases between. The germline V gene encodes CDR1 SGHRS and CDR2 YFSETQ. The CDR3 length is 15 residues. The CDR3 reads CASSLAGATNEKLFF. CDR3 coding DNA: TGCGCCAGCAGCTTGGCGGGGGCAACTAATGAAAAACTGTTTTTT.

This clonotype came up a few times. V and J are TRBV12-3 or TRBV12-4 and TRBJ1-2, with D possibly being TRBD1 (5 bases). The CDR3 covers 14 residues. V dropped 3 bases and J dropped 7 bases, with 15 bases sitting between them. The DNA of the CDR3 is TGTGCCAGCAGTTTTGTTAGCAGGGTGTCTGGCTACACCTTC. Amino acids: CASSFVSRVSGYTF.

The genes are TRBV12-5 and TRBJ2-5; TRBD2 matches at 7 bases. CDR1 is LGHNT and CDR2 is FRNRAP in the germline V gene. V trimming: 7 bases; J trimming: 3 bases; junction bases outside the gene matches: 11. The CDR3 is 15 amino acids. CDR3 nucleotide sequence: TGTGCTAGTGTCTCCAGCGGGGACGGGGAAGAGACCCAGTACTTC. Protein: CASVSSGDGEETQYF.

J is TRBJ2-5 and V is TRBV11-2, with D possibly being TRBD2 (5 bases). The V gene's germline CDR1 is SGHAT and CDR2 FQNNGV. The CDR3 length is 14 residues. V was cut by 3 bases and J by 5 bases, with 13 bases left in between. In DNA, the CDR3 is TGTGCCAGCAGCTTGGAGCGGACTCGCGAGACCCAGTACTTC. It encodes CASSLERTRETQYF.

CDR3 nucleotides: TGTGCCAGCAGTTTGTGGGGGGCGAGCGGCTACACCTTC. It codes for CASSLWGASGYTF. The chain couples TRBV12-3 or TRBV12-4 to TRBJ1-2; maybe TRBD1 (6 bases). The V and J ends lost 3 bases and 8 bases respectively, with 13 bases between them. The CDR3 extends over 13 amino acids.

The rearrangement uses TRBV15 and TRBJ1-2, with D maybe TRBD1 (5 bases). The CDR3 sequence is 14 residues long. CDR1 LNHNV and CDR2 YYDKDF come from the germline V gene (reference sequence). V was clipped by 2 bases and J by 7 bases, with 14 bases between them. For the CDR3, the DNA is TGTGCCACCAGCAGACGCCGCGGGACCCGTGGCTACACCTTC. This codes for CATSRRRGTRGYTF. Together with reference TRBV15 and TRBJ1-2, the CDR3 gives the full variable domain: DAMVIQNPRYQVTQFGKPVTLSCSQTLNHNVMYWYQQKSSQAPKLLFHYYDKDFNNEADTPDNFQSRRPNTSFCFLDIRSPGLGDTAMYLCATSRRRGTRGYTFGSGTRLTVV.

The rearrangement joins TRBV7-8 to TRBJ1-2; TRBD1 is a possible D gene (5 bases). Trimming removed 1 base from V and 6 bases from J, with 12 bases in between. CDR3 length: 14 residues. Germline V gene data show CDR1 as SGHVS and CDR2 as FQNEAQ. CDR3 nucleotides: TGTGCCAGCAGCTTAGTTGAGGGGCGCGATGGCTACACCTTC. This sequence encodes CASSLVEGRDGYTF.

Only a few counts were recorded for this clonotype. V is TRBV24-1 and J is TRBJ1-5; 7 positions match TRBD1. J lost 11 bases, V lost 4 bases, and 10 bases had no gene match. Per the germline V gene, CDR1 is KGHDR and CDR2 is SFDVKD. The CDR3 consists of 14 residues. CDR3 in DNA: TGTGCCACCAGTGACTCGACAGGGCCGTCTGCCCAGCATTTT. Protein: CATSDSTGPSAQHF.